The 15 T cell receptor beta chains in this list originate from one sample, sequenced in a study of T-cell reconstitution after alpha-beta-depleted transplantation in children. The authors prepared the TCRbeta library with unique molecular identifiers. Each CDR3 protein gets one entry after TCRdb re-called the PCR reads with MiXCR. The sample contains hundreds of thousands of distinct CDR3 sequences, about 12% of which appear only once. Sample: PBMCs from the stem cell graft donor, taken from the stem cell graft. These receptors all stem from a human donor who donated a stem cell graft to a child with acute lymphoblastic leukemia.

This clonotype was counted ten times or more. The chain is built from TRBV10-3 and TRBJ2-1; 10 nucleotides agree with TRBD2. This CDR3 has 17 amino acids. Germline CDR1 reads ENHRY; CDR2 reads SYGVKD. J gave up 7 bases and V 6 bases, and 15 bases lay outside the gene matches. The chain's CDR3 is CAISGSHLAGGRNEQFF. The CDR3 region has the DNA TGTGCCATCAGCGGATCTCATTTAGCGGGAGGAAGGAATGAGCAGTTCTTC.

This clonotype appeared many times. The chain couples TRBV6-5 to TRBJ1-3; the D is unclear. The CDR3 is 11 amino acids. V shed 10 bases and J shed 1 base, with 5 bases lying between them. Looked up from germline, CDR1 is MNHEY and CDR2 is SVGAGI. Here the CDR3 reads CATSSGNTIYF. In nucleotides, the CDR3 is TGTGCCACCTCATCTGGAAACACCATATATTTT.

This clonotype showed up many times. This CDR3 is CASSWDSVNTEAFF. In DNA form, the CDR3 reads TGCGCCAGCAGCTGGGACAGTGTGAACACTGAAGCTTTCTTT. The V call is TRBV5-1, the J call TRBJ1-1; 7 bases align to TRBD1. This CDR3 spans 14 amino acids. Germline V CDR1 and CDR2: SGHRS, YFSETQ. Losses at the gene ends were 3 bases for V and 0 bases for J; bases not matched to a gene: 2.

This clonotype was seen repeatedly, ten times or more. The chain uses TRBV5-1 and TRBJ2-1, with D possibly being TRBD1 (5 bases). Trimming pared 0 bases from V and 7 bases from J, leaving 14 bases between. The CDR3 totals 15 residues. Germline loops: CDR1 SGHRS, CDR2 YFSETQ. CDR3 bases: TGCGCCAGCAGCTTGGGTGGCAGCAAGGGGAATGAGCAGTTCTTC. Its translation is CASSLGGSKGNEQFF.

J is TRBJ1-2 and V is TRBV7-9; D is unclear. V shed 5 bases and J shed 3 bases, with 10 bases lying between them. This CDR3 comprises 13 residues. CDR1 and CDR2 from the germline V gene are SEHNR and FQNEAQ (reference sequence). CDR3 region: CASSRPGYYGYTF. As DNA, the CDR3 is TGTGCCAGCAGCCGTCCGGGTTACTATGGCTACACCTTC.

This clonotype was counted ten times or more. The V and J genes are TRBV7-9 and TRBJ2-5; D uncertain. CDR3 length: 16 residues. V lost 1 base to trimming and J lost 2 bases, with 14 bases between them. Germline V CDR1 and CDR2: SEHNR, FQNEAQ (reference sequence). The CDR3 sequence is CASSLGKADGQETQYF. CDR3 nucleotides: TGTGCCAGCAGCTTAGGTAAAGCCGACGGGCAAGAGACCCAGTACTTC. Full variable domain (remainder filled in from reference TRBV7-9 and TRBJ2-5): DTGVSQNPRHKITKRGQNVTFRCDPISEHNRLYWYRQTLGQGPEFLTYFQNEAQLEKSRLLSDRFSAERPKGSFSTLEIQRTEQGDSAMYLCASSLGKADGQETQYFGPGTRLLVL.

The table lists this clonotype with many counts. The CDR3 protein is CASSLASGNYEQYF. CDR3 coding DNA: TGTGCCAGCAGCTTGGCTAGCGGGAACTACGAGCAGTACTTC. The chain uses TRBV5-6 and TRBJ2-7; 9 bases match TRBD2. Germline V gene sequence: CDR1 SGHDT, CDR2 YYEEEE. V was pared by 0 bases and J by 3 bases, with 1 base of the junction left unmatched. This CDR3 spans 14 amino acids.

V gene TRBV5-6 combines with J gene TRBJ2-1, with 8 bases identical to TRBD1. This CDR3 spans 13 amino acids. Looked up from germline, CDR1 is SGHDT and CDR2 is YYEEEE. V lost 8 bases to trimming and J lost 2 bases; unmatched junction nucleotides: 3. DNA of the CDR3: TGTGCCAGTCGGGACAGGCCCTACAATGAGCAGTTCTTC. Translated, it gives CASRDRPYNEQFF.

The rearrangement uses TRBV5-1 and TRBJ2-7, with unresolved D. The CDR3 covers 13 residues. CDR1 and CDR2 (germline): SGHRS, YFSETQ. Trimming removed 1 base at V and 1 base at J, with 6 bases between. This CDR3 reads CASSLSQSYEQYF. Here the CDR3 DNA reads TGCGCCAGCAGCTTGTCACAGTCCTACGAGCAGTACTTC.

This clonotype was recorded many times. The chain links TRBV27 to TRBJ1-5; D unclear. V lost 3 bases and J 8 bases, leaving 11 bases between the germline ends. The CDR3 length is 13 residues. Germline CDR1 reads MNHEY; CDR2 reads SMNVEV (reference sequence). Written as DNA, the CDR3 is TGTGCCAGCAGTTTCGCCCCTACGAAGCCCCAGCATTTT. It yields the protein CASSFAPTKPQHF.

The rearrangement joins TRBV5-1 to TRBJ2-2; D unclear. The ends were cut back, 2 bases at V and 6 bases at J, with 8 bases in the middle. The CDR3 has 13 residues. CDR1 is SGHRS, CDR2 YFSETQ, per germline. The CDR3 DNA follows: TGCGCCAGCAGCTTAACCCCGGCCGGGGAGCTGTTTTTT. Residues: CASSLTPAGELFF.

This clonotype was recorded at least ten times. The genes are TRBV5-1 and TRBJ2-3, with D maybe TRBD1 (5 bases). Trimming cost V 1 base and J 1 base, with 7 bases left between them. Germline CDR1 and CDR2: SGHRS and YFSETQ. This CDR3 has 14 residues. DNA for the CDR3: TGCGCCAGCAGCTTGCAGGGTGGCACAGATACGCAGTATTTT. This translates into CASSLQGGTDTQYF.

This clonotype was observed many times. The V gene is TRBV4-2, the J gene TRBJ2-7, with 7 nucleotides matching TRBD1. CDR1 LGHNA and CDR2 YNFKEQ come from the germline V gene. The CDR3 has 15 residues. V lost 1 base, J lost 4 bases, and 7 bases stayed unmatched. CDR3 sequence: CASSQVRQGIYEQYF. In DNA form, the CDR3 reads TGTGCCAGCAGCCAAGTCCGACAGGGAATTTACGAGCAGTACTTC.

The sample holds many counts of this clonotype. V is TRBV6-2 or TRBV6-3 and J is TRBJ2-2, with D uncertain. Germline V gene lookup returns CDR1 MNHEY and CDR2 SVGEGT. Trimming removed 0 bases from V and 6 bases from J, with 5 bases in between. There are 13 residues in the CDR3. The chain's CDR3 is CASSYSYPGELFF. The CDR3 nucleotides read TGTGCCAGCAGTTACTCGTACCCCGGGGAGCTGTTTTTT.

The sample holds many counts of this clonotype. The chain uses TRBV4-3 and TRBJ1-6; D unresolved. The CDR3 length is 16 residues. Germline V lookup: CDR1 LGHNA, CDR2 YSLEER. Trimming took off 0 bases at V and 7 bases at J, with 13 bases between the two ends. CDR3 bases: TGCGCCAGCAGCCAAGAGTTAGGAAGTTGGAATTCACCCCTCCACTTT. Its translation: CASSQELGSWNSPLHF.